This T cell receptor (beta chain) stems from a study of cytotoxic CD8 clonotypes in ibrutinib-treated CLL (dated by TCRdb to about 2021). Notes on the research overall: In this cohort, approximately 14 patients were treatment-naive and about a dozen were relapsed/refractory, while roughly 17 had unmutated IGHV. Cryopreserved peripheral blood mononuclear cells were collected before treatment, at response, and at either disease progression or sustained remission. Every sample from remission and from progressive disease was obtained while the patients were still on ibrutinib. Longitudinal samples were obtainable from about 30% of the roughly 90 participants in the trial. Partial responses were observed in 24 patients and complete responses in 2; after a median follow-up of around 68 months, remission was maintained in roughly 15 patients and progression was observed in roughly twelve. Samples at response were collected after a median of 12 months of treatment, with a range of roughly 6 to 36 months. Samples averaged around 280,000 productive templates and 94,082 productive rearrangements. Study-level results and caveats: At ibrutinib response clonality went up, during sustained remission it held steady, and at progression it dropped back toward baseline. Sustained-remission and progressing patients did not have matched sampling times, and lymph node repertoires were not examined. At baseline, clonality was higher than in age-matched healthy donors and showed a strong correlation with circulating CD8+ T-cell counts. Public clonotypes were rare and either contracted or stayed stable during treatment, and the rise in clonality at ibrutinib response reflected the expansion of private clonotypes.

This clone was recorded once. Its specific antigen is unknown. At one end, the junction sequence differs from germline, possibly due to a read error. CDR1 and CDR2 were assigned from the germline V gene as LGHNT and FRNRAP. The CDR3 covers 19 residues, taking in both the cysteine and the phenylalanine. Only the CDR3 region is kept as DNA, spanning 57 bases read in frame from base 1. A MiSeq instrument was used for deep resolution sequencing, which targeted depths ranging from 1 in 1 million up to 1 in 200,000 T cells, with coverage averaging 10x for each clonotype. TCR beta libraries were generated with the immunoSEQ hsTCRB Kit. As for how the authors treated the data: ImmunoSEQ Data Assistant and ImmunoSEQ Analyzer were used for data analysis, and V, D and J genes were assigned according to IMGT definitions. Clonality, which ranges from 0 to 1, was calculated by subtracting the normalized Shannon entropy of productive rearrangement frequencies from one. Only overrepresented clonotypes making up at least 0.05% of the repertoire of each patient were included in the public clonotype analysis. Some twelve repertoires from age-matched healthy donors, obtained from immuneACCESS, served as clonality controls. The immuneACCESS repertoire file appears here via TCRdb, limited to in-frame rearrangements. These files lack a portion of the clones; in checked studies, under half of the deficit traces to unresolved V genes, and the cause of the others is not known. V and J calls and clone size are those listed in that table; D and trimming were worked out from the DNA. Present in this sample are nearly 300,000 clones, roughly four fifths of which were seen just once. Together, the top ten hold approximately 5.6% of the sample.

In the paper's terms, the time point label means: progressive disease on ibrutinib. Roughly 1.9 micrograms of genomic DNA were extracted from cryopreserved PBMCs for TCR beta library preparation. Longitudinal blood samples from CLL patients on ibrutinib monotherapy underwent high-throughput TCR beta sequencing. Patients were enrolled in a phase 2 open-label single-center ibrutinib monotherapy trial. The origin of this receptor is a human donor with chronic lymphocytic leukemia. The sample consisted of PBMCs, taken at disease progression, from a patient treated with ibrutinib. The chain uses TRBV12-5 and TRBJ1-1, with 7 bases matching TRBD1. CDR3 sequence: CASGLVQGPFSRGNPEAFF. The base sequence is TGTGCTAGTGGTTTGGTTCAAGGGCCTTTTAGCAGGGGGAACCCTGAAGCTTTCTTT.